Sequencing of this T cell receptor (beta chain) was carried out in a study of CD8 T cells in ankylosing spondylitis. This clonotype appeared a few times. What it recognizes is unknown. Points from the study as a whole: Blood from ankylosing spondylitis patients appeared to carry a characteristic roughly 8-variant TCR beta motif.

TCRdb analysed the 5' RACE reads with MiXCR anew, one entry per CDR3 protein. The sample lists roughly 300,000 distinct CDR3 sequences, less than 9.5% occurring once. The CDR3 loop spans 13 amino acids. Germline assignment: CDR1 SGHTA and CDR2 FQGNSA. Trimming removed 5 bases at V and 2 bases at J, with 9 bases between. The chain combines TRBV7-2 with TRBJ2-5; D might be TRBD2 (5 bases). The receptor's source is a male donor with ankylosing spondylitis. What was sequenced was blood, either unsorted or a sorted T cell fraction (not recorded which). CDR3 region: CASSRGRQETQYF. The CDR3 coding sequence is TGTGCCAGCAGCCGAGGGCGTCAAGAGACCCAGTACTTC.